These 25 T cell receptor beta chains share one sample of origin, sequenced in a study of T-cell memory formation after mild COVID-19. TCRdb re-analysed the 5' RACE reads in MiXCR, keeping a single row per CDR3 protein. Among about 540,000 distinct CDR3 sequences listed, roughly 20% were seen once. The specimen sequenced was PBMCs or a T cell subset sorted from them (not recorded which). The receptors were gathered from an adult woman who had mild COVID-19 (a few samples of this study predate the infection). Cell type and time point are not known.

V usage is TRBV14 and J usage is TRBJ1-5, with D hard to call. Germline CDR1 SGHDN, CDR2 FVKESK. The CDR3 sequence is 13 residues long. With 4 bases removed from V and 2 bases from J, the gap between germline ends came to 6 bases. In nucleotides, the CDR3 is TGTGCCAGCAGCCGGTTCGGCAATCAGCCCCAGCATTTT. The encoded protein is CASSRFGNQPQHF.

This chain links TRBV7-7 with TRBJ2-5, with D tentatively TRBD2 (5 bases). The CDR3 loop spans 13 amino acids. V was pared by 5 bases and J by 5 bases, with 12 bases between. CDR1 SSHAT and CDR2 FNYEAQ come from the germline V gene (reference sequence). The CDR3 here is CASSRRSGETQYF. CDR3 nucleotide sequence: TGTGCCAGCAGCCGCAGATCGGGGGAGACCCAGTACTTC.

This clonotype was seen more than once but under ten times. The chain couples TRBV6-1 to TRBJ2-2; D might be TRBD1 (6 bases). Germline V gene sequence: CDR1 MNHNS, CDR2 SASEGT. The V end was cut by 6 bases, the J end by 5 bases, with 16 bases between. The CDR3 runs to 15 residues. The CDR3 sequence is CASSPGHYATGELFF. The CDR3 DNA is TGTGCCAGCAGCCCGGGACATTACGCAACCGGGGAGCTGTTTTTT.

The chain joins TRBV30 to TRBJ2-5; unclear D gene. Trimming shortened V by 1 base and J by 5 bases, and 11 bases separated the two germline ends. Germline CDR1 is GTSNPN and CDR2 is SVGIG (reference sequence). This CDR3 is 13 amino acids long. The DNA for the CDR3 is TGTGCCTGGAGTGCTCGCCCCGGGGAGACCCAGTACTTC. Encoded protein: CAWSARPGETQYF.

This clonotype was counted between two and nine times. This rearrangement joins TRBV20-1 to TRBJ1-1; 12 positions match TRBD1. From germline, CDR1 is DFQATT and CDR2 SNEGSKA (reference sequence). V trimming: 5 bases; J trimming: 12 bases; junction bases outside the gene matches: 7. This CDR3 comprises 12 residues. The CDR3 protein is CSASGTGGGTFF. CDR3 nucleotides: TGCAGTGCTTCCGGGACAGGGGGCGGAACTTTCTTT.

This clonotype was counted only a few times. CDR3 DNA: TGCGCCAGCAGCCAAGACAGTTATTGGCGGGGCCGGGACAATGAGCAGTTCTTC. Translated, it gives CASSQDSYWRGRDNEQFF. This rearrangement joins TRBV4-1 to TRBJ2-1; tentative D call: TRBD2 (6 bases). V was trimmed by 0 bases and J by 5 bases, leaving 20 bases between them. Germline V lookup: CDR1 MGHRA, CDR2 YSYEKL. CDR3 length equals 18 residues.

This clonotype came up a few times. The chain couples TRBV9 to TRBJ2-2, with D perhaps being TRBD1 or TRBD2 (6 bases each). In germline, CDR1 is SGDLS, CDR2 YYNGEE. The CDR3 length is 17 residues. The V end was cut by 0 bases, the J end by 7 bases, with 19 bases between. The CDR3 region has the DNA TGTGCCAGCAGCGTAGCTCTGGGGGGCAGCCGAGACGGGGAGCTGTTTTTT. Translation gives CASSVALGGSRDGELFF.

This clonotype was found a few times. V usage is TRBV29-1 and J usage is TRBJ1-1; unclear D gene. Germline lookup yields CDR1 SQVTM and CDR2 ANQGSEA. CDR3 length equals 14 residues. Trimming took off 3 bases at V and 1 base at J, with 12 bases between the two ends. CDR3: CSVDPSSANTEAFF. The CDR3 DNA follows: TGCAGCGTTGATCCCTCTTCCGCGAACACTGAAGCTTTCTTT.

The genes are TRBV7-6 and TRBJ2-1, with 8 nucleotides matching TRBD1. Trimming cost V 3 bases and J 7 bases; bases outside gene matches: 2. Germline CDR1 reads SGHVS; CDR2 reads FNYEAQ. The CDR3 has 13 amino acids. The CDR3 DNA reads TGTGCCAGCAGCTTCTGGACAGGGAATGAGCAGTTCTTC. This translates into CASSFWTGNEQFF.

This clonotype was seen a few times. The chain uses TRBV24-1 and TRBJ1-1; TRBD1 agrees at 7 bases. Germline V lookup: CDR1 KGHDR, CDR2 SFDVKD. The length of the CDR3 is 22 residues. V shed 3 bases, J shed 6 bases, and the junction held 30 bases outside the gene matches. The CDR3 nucleotides read TGTGCCACCAGTGATCGATCCCAAGAGGGGACAGAGACCCTTTTTGAAGGCCCTGAAGCTTTCTTT. Translating it yields CATSDRSQEGTETLFEGPEAFF.

This clonotype was recorded many times. The CDR3 DNA follows: TGTGCCAGCAGTGAAGCGACAGGGGGCCCAGAGACCCAGTACTTC. This codes for CASSEATGGPETQYF. The chain links TRBV6-1 to TRBJ2-5; TRBD1 matches at 10 bases. In germline, CDR1 is MNHNS, CDR2 SASEGT. CDR3 size: 15 residues. V gave up 0 bases and J gave up 4 bases; unmatched junction bases: 2.

The chain links TRBV20-1 to TRBJ2-7, with TRBD2 matching over 11 bases. The CDR3 has 13 residues. Germline V CDR1 and CDR2: DFQATT, SNEGSKA (reference sequence). V shed 6 bases, J shed 4 bases, and the junction held 5 bases outside the gene matches. The CDR3 DNA reads TGCAGTGCAAGGCCTAGCGGGGGGTACGAGCAGTACTTC. Encoded protein: CSARPSGGYEQYF.

V is TRBV20-1 and J is TRBJ1-1; a weak D match, TRBD1 (5 bases). The germline gives CDR1 DFQATT, CDR2 SNEGSKA (reference sequence). The length of the CDR3 is 12 residues. Trimming removed 5 bases at V and 1 base at J, with 8 bases between. The CDR3 DNA reads TGCAGTGCTTCTCAGGGGAACACTGAAGCTTTCTTT. It codes for CSASQGNTEAFF.

There are a few counts of this clonotype. The J gene is TRBJ2-6, the V gene TRBV5-1; TRBD2 is a possible D gene (5 bases). CDR1 and CDR2 (germline): SGHRS, YFSETQ. The CDR3 has 14 amino acids. Trimming left V 4 bases short and J 4 bases short, with 9 bases between. Here the CDR3 reads CASSRETGANVLTF. The DNA of the CDR3 is TGCGCCAGCAGCCGGGAAACAGGGGCCAACGTCCTGACTTTC. Complete variable domain (other parts from reference TRBV5-1 and TRBJ2-6): KAGVTQTPRYLIKTRGQQVTLSCSPISGHRSVSWYQQTPGQGLQFLFEYFSETQRNKGNFPGRFSGRQFSNSRSEMNVSTLELGDSALYLCASSRETGANVLTFGAGSRLTVL.

This clonotype was seen repeatedly, ten times or more. The chain couples TRBV12-3 or TRBV12-4 to TRBJ2-7; weak D call: TRBD2 (6 bases). This CDR3 contains 14 residues. V lost 5 bases to trimming and J lost 1 base, with 12 bases between them. The DNA of the CDR3 is TGTGCCAGCAGTCCCGGGACTCCTTCCTACGAGCAGTACTTC. Translated, it gives CASSPGTPSYEQYF.

This clonotype was observed a handful of times. The rearrangement uses TRBV4-1 and TRBJ2-7; perhaps TRBD2 as D (6 bases). The CDR3 is 13 amino acids. V lost 4 bases to trimming and J lost 4 bases, with 11 bases between them. Germline V gene data show CDR1 as MGHRA and CDR2 as YSYEKL. CDR3 DNA: TGCGCCAGCAGCCGCGGGGAAGGTTACGAGCAGTACTTC. It codes for CASSRGEGYEQYF.

This clonotype was observed a handful of times. V and J are TRBV9 and TRBJ2-1; weak D call: TRBD2 (5 bases). Germline CDR1 and CDR2: SGDLS and YYNGEE. The CDR3 has 13 residues. With 7 bases removed from V and 7 bases from J, the gap between germline ends came to 15 bases. The CDR3 DNA follows: TGTGCCAGCGACGGAGGTACATCGAATGAGCAGTTCTTC. Protein sequence: CASDGGTSNEQFF.

The V call is TRBV7-6, the J call TRBJ2-3; D possibly matches TRBD1 or TRBD2 (5 bases each). The ends were cut back, 1 base at V and 11 bases at J, with 7 bases in the middle. CDR3 size: 11 residues. Germline lookup yields CDR1 SGHVS and CDR2 FNYEAQ. CDR3 bases: TGTGCCAGCAGCTTAGGGGGGATGCAGTATTTT. Its protein product is CASSLGGMQYF.

The sample holds a few counts of this clonotype. The chain uses TRBV5-6 and TRBJ2-1; 7 nucleotides align to TRBD2. After removal of 2 bases from V and 12 bases from J, the junction contained 5 bases not matched to a gene. The CDR3 spans 12 residues. The germline V gene has CDR1 SGHDT and CDR2 YYEEEE. CDR3 sequence reads: CASSFGRSAQFF. As DNA, the CDR3 is TGTGCCAGCAGCTTCGGGAGGTCCGCGCAGTTCTTC.

This clonotype was seen a few times. The J gene is TRBJ2-7, the V gene TRBV3-1; either TRBD1 or TRBD2 may fit D (6 bases each). CDR1 is LGHDT and CDR2 is YNNKEL in the germline V gene (reference sequence). This CDR3 spans 15 amino acids. V lost 6 bases and J lost 1, with 16 bases in between. The CDR3: CASSGSWGASYEQYF. As DNA, the CDR3 is TGTGCCAGCAGTGGCTCTTGGGGGGCGTCCTACGAGCAGTACTTC.

The V gene is TRBV18, the J gene TRBJ2-1; D is ambiguous. The CDR3 has 16 amino acids. The germline V gene has CDR1 KGHSH and CDR2 LQKENI. Trimming shortened V by 2 bases and J by 7 bases, and 18 bases separated the two germline ends. The CDR3 sequence is CASSPYHYPTPNEQFF. The CDR3, as DNA: TGTGCCAGCTCACCATACCATTACCCCACACCAAATGAGCAGTTCTTC.

This clonotype was seen more than once but under ten times. The chain recombines TRBV6-4 with TRBJ2-1; 7 bases line up with TRBD2. The V gene end was trimmed by 2 bases and the J gene end by 9 bases; junction bases not matched to a gene: 4. Germline V CDR1 and CDR2: MRHNA, SNTAGT. The CDR3 spans 13 residues. CDR3 amino acids: CASSDRGESEQFF. In DNA, the CDR3 is TGTGCCAGCAGTGACCGGGGGGAGTCTGAGCAGTTCTTC.

This chain joins TRBV4-3 and TRBJ2-1, with D perhaps TRBD2 (5 bases). The germline V gene has CDR1 LGHNA and CDR2 YSLEER. The V end was cut by 0 bases, the J end by 3 bases, with 9 bases between. The length of the CDR3 is 15 residues. For the CDR3, the DNA is TGCGCCAGCAGCCAAGATTGGACTCGCTACAATGAGCAGTTCTTC. Encoded protein: CASSQDWTRYNEQFF.

V and J are TRBV12-3 or TRBV12-4 and TRBJ1-1; TRBD1 matches at 7 bases. This CDR3 region has 16 residues. V lost 5 bases and J lost 6; bases outside the gene matches: 15. The DNA of the CDR3 is TGTGCCAGCAGTCTACCCCCAGCGGGGACAGCGGCTGAAGCTTTCTTT. Translated, it gives CASSLPPAGTAAEAFF.

This clonotype came up a few times. This sequence joins TRBV3-1 and TRBJ1-5, with D unclear. Germline assignment: CDR1 LGHDT and CDR2 YNNKEL (reference sequence). The CDR3 is made up of 14 amino acids. V was trimmed by 5 bases and J by 4 bases, leaving 12 bases between them. The CDR3 DNA follows: TGTGCCAGCAGCGCGGACCGGGCTAATCAGCCCCAGCATTTT. It translates to CASSADRANQPQHF.